This TCR beta chain was recorded in a study of T cells in Graves' hyperthyroidism and ophthalmopathy. Amplification targeted TCR beta CDR3 regions from RNA transcripts. With the HTBI primer set, the TCR CDR3 went through a first round of RT-PCR. TCRdb re-called the multiplex PCR reads with MiXCR, one entry per CDR3 protein. The table lists 350,000 to 400,000 distinct CDR3 sequences, 15% to 20% of them singletons. On the basis of clinical symptoms, serum thyroxine and TRAb, thyroid ultrasound and orbital computed tomography, diagnoses were made. This CDR3 comprises 14 residues. Germline lookup yields CDR1 MGHDK and CDR2 SYGVNS. V was shortened by 1 base and J by 3 bases, with 10 bases between the two germline ends.

V gene TRBV25-1 combines with J gene TRBJ2-7; no definite D call. Sequenced input: blood. This TCR was sampled from a woman aged 18-30 years with Graves' hyperthyroidism. CDR3 DNA: TGTGCCAGCAGTGAATTTAGCAAGCTCTACGAGCAGTACTTC. Amino acid sequence: CASSEFSKLYEQYF.